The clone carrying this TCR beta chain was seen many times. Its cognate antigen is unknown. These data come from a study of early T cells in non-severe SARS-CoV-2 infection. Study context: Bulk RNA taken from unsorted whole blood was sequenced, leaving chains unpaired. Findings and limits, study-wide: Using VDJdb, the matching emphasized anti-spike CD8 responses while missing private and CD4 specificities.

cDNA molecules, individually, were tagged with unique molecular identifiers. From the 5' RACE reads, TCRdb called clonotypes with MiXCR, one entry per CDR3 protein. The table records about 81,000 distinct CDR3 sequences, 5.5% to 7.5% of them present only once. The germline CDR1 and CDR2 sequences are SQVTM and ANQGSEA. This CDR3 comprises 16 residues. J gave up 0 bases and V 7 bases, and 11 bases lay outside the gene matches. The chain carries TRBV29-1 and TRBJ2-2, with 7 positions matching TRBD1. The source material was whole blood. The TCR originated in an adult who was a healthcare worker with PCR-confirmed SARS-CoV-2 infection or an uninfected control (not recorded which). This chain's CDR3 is CSAETGVGTNTGELFF. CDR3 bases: TGCAGCGCAGAAACAGGGGTCGGAACGAACACCGGGGAGCTGTTTTTT.